These T cell receptor beta chains were read from a single sample in a study of CD8+ T cells in alopecia areata. Sequencing was performed with immunoSEQ multiplex PCR; in TCRdb, only in-frame clones are kept and a portion is missing. There are about 180,000 clones in the sample; approximately 50% occur only once, and about 9.5% lies in the top ten. Source: CD8+ T cells sorted from blood, taken at roughly week 52, from a patient treated with tofacitinib. These TCRs come from a human donor with alopecia areata. Both conserved end residues are part of each CDR3. The order of the fields is D gene, clone size, V gene, J gene, CDR3 protein, CDR3 DNA. The D gene is left open where the match is weak. Expanded clones get a size class; other rows say once, few or many, or leave the size out.

TRBD1,few,TRBV4-2,TRBJ2-3,CASSQTGGVTDTQYF,TGTGCCAGCAGCCAAACAGGGGGCGTGACAGATACGCAGTATTTT
.,few,TRBV29-1,TRBJ2-7,CSVGGQSYEQYF,TGCAGCGTTGGAGGACAGTCTTACGAGCAGTACTTC
.,.,TRBV5-6,TRBJ1-1,CASSLGAGSRLAFF,TGTGCCAGCAGCTTGGGCGCCGGGAGCCGACTAGCTTTCTTT
.,.,TRBV27,TRBJ1-6,CASSSRTALYNSPLHF,TGTGCCAGCAGTTCCCGGACAGCTTTGTATAATTCACCCCTCCACTTT
.,.,TRBV6-5,TRBJ2-1,CASSYRGQIRYNEQFF,TGTGCCAGCAGTTATCGAGGGCAGATTAGATACAATGAGCAGTTCTTC
.,.,TRBV6-5,TRBJ2-2,CASSFDSLTGELFF,TGTGCCAGCAGTTTCGACAGCCTAACCGGGGAGCTGTTTTTT
.,few,TRBV29-1,TRBJ1-1,CSVKVEPSNTEAFF,TGCAGCGTTAAGGTCGAGCCATCGAACACTGAAGCTTTCTTT
.,few,TRBV18,TRBJ1-2,CASSAETGYGYTF,TGTGCCAGCTCAGCTGAGACAGGCTATGGCTACACCTTC
.,.,TRBV5-6,TRBJ2-3,CASSTLVVASTDTQYF,TGTGCCAGCAGCACACTCGTGGTAGCGAGCACAGATACGCAGTATTTT
.,.,TRBV18,TRBJ2-1,CASSVQEGWLDEQFF,TGTGCCAGCTCAGTACAGGAGGGGTGGCTCGATGAGCAGTTCTTC
TRBD2,.,TRBV27,TRBJ2-5,CASSGLAGVGETQYF,TGTGCCAGCAGCGGACTAGCGGGGGTGGGAGAGACCCAGTACTTC